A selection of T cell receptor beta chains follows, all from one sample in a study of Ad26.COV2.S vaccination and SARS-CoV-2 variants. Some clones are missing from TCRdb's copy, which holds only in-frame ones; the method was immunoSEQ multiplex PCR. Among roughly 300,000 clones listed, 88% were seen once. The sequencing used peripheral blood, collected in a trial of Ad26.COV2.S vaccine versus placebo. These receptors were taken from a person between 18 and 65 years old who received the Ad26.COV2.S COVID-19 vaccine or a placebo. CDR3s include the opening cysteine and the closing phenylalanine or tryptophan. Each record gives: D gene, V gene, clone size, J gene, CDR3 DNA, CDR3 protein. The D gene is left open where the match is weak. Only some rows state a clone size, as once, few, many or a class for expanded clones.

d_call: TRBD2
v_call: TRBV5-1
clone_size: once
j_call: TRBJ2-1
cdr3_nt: TGCGCCAGCAGCTTGGCCGCGGGAGCTTACAATGAGCAGTTCTTC
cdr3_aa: CASSLAAGAYNEQFF

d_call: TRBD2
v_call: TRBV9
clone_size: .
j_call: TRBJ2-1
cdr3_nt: TGTGCCAGCAGCGTGACTAGCGGGAGCAATGAGCAGTTCTTC
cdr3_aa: CASSVTSGSNEQFF

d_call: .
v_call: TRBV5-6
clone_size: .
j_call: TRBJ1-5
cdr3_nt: TGTGCCAGCAGCTCGATGTCGGGCCCGGCGGGCAATCAGCCCCAGCATTTT
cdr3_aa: CASSSMSGPAGNQPQHF

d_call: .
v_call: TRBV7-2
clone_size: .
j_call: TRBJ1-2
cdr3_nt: TGTGCCAGCAGCTTAGATGCCATAGGTGTATATGGCTACACCTTC
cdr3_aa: CASSLDAIGVYGYTF

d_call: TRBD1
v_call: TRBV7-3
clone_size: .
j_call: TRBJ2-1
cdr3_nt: TGTGCCAGCAGCTTACGAACAGGGGGCGGCTACAATGAGCAGTTCTTC
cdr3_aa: CASSLRTGGGYNEQFF

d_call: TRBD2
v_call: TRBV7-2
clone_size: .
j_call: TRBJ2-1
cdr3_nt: TGTGCCAGCAGCCAAAGCGGGAGGGACAATGAGCAGTTCTTC
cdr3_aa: CASSQSGRDNEQFF

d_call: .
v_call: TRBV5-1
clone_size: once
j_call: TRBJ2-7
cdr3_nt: TGCGCCAGCAGCTTGGAGGGGGGCACCTACGAGCAGTACTTC
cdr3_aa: CASSLEGGTYEQYF

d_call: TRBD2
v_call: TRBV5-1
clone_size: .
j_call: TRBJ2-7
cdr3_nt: TGCGCCAGCAGCTTGGTGGCGGGCGGGGGGTACGAGCAGTACTTC
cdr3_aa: CASSLVAGGGYEQYF

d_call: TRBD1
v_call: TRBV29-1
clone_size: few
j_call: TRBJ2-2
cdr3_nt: TGCAGCGTGGGTACAGGGGGATACACCGGGGAGCTGTTTTTT
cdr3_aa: CSVGTGGYTGELFF

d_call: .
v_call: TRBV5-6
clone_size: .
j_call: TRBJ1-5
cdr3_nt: TGTGCCAGCAGCCTGACTGGACGGAATCAGCCCCAGCATTTT
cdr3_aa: CASSLTGRNQPQHF

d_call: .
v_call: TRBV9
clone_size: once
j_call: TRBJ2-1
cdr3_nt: TGTGCCAGCAGCGTAGCCCCAGGAGGACGGGGAGGCTCCTACAATGAGCAGTTCTTC
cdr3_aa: CASSVAPGGRGGSYNEQFF

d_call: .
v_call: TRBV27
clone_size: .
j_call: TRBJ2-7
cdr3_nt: TGTGCCAGCAGTTTATTACCCCCGGAAGGGACCTACGAGCAGTACTTC
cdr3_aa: CASSLLPPEGTYEQYF

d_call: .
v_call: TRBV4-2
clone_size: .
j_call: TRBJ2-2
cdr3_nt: TGTGCCAGCAACAGGGACGCCGGGGAGCTGTTTTTT
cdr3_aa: CASNRDAGELFF

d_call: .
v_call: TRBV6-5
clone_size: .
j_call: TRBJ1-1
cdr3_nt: TGTGCCAGCAGTTACTCTGGGGGCCTGAACACTGAAGCTTTCTTT
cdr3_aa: CASSYSGGLNTEAFF

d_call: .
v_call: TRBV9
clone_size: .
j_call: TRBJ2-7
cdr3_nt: TGTGCCAGCAGCTCCATGGGATATGGCGAGCAGTACTTC
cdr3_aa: CASSSMGYGEQYF

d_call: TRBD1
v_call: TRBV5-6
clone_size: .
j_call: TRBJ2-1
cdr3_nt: TGTGCCAGCAGCTTGGGCAGGGGGCGGATTGAGCAGTTCTTC
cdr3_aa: CASSLGRGRIEQFF

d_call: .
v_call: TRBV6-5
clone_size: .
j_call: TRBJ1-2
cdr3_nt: TGTGCCAGCAGGGGAGGACTGGGCGGCTACACCTTC
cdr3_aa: CASRGGLGGYTF

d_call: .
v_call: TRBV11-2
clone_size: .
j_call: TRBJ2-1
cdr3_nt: TGTGCCAGCAGACCGGGCTGGGGGAATGAGCAGTTCTTC
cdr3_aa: CASRPGWGNEQFF

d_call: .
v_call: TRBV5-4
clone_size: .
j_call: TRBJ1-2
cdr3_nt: TGTGCCAGCAGCTTGCGGCTGCCTGGCACCCTGGATGGCTACACCTTC
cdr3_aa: CASSLRLPGTLDGYTF

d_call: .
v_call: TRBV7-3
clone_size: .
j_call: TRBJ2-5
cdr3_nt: TGTGCCAGCGGAGGGCAAGAGACCCAGTACTTC
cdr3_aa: CASGGQETQYF